A selection of T cell receptor beta chains follows, all from one sample in a study of low-dose radiotherapy and immunotherapy resistance in tumors. MiXCR, run by TCRdb on the reads, gives a single entry per CDR3 protein. The data show 55,000 to 65,000 distinct CDR3 sequences, with 26% seen just once and 6.6% held by the top ten. The source material was PBMCs, sampled before treatment. These receptor sequences come from a male donor with rectosigmoid adenocarcinoma. Each CDR3 is given with its conserved first and last residue. The order of the fields is V gene, clone size, J gene, D gene, CDR3 protein, CDR3 DNA. D genes are given only for firm matches. Expanded clones get a size class; other rows say once, few or many, or leave the size out.

>TRBV5-4|-|TRBJ2-3|-
CASSNDAGFTDTQYF
TGTGCCAGCAGTAACGACGCTGGGTTCACAGATACGCAGTATTTT
>TRBV5-1|many|TRBJ2-1|TRBD2
CASSLLAGFNEQFF
TGCGCCAGCAGCTTGCTAGCGGGATTCAATGAGCAGTTCTTC
>TRBV6-6|many|TRBJ1-1|TRBD1
CASHTTGGATEAFF
TGTGCCAGCCATACTACAGGGGGCGCGACTGAAGCTTTCTTT
>TRBV7-9|many|TRBJ2-4|-
CASSPVPTGTAKNIQYF
TGTGCCAGCAGCCCAGTCCCCACCGGGACAGCCAAAAACATTCAGTACTTC
>TRBV7-9|-|TRBJ1-4|-
CASSTSGWGRDEKLFF
TGTGCCAGCAGCACCTCGGGTTGGGGACGGGATGAAAAACTGTTTTTT
>TRBV29-1|many|TRBJ2-1|TRBD2
CSVPPSGRRVNEQFF
TGCAGCGTTCCTCCTAGCGGGAGGAGGGTCAATGAGCAGTTCTTC
>TRBV12-3/TRBV12-4|many|TRBJ2-7|TRBD1
CASSLIGQTGGYEQYF
TGTGCCAGCAGTTTAATCGGCCAGACAGGGGGCTACGAGCAGTACTTC
>TRBV7-6|many|TRBJ2-1|-
CASSSRVLGNEQFF
TGTGCCAGCAGCTCCCGGGTATTGGGCAATGAGCAGTTCTTC
>TRBV20-1|many|TRBJ2-3|-
CSAPRSSTQYF
TGCAGTGCTCCTAGATCCAGTACGCAGTATTTT
>TRBV30|many|TRBJ2-5|TRBD1
CAWSPTGVQETQYF
TGTGCCTGGAGCCCTACAGGGGTACAAGAGACCCAGTACTTC
>TRBV24-1|many|TRBJ1-5|-
CATSDNDGQPQHF
TGTGCCACCAGTGACAACGACGGGCAGCCCCAGCATTTT
>TRBV28|few|TRBJ2-3|-
CASSSGSTDTQYF
TGTGCCAGCTCCTCAGGTAGCACAGATACGCAGTATTTT
>TRBV3-1|-|TRBJ2-7|-
CASSQGLAYEQYF
TGTGCCAGCAGCCAAGGACTAGCCTACGAGCAGTACTTC
>TRBV7-2|many|TRBJ2-1|-
CASSGDTRSSYNEQFF
TGTGCCAGCAGCGGAGATACAAGGTCATCTTACAATGAGCAGTTCTTC
>TRBV14|-|TRBJ2-7|-
CASSQAPGHYEQYF
TGTGCCAGCAGCCAAGCCCCGGGCCACTACGAGCAGTACTTC
>TRBV28|few|TRBJ2-1|-
CASSLTLTYNEQFF
TGTGCCAGCAGTTTAACCCTTACCTACAATGAGCAGTTCTTC
>TRBV6-1|many|TRBJ2-1|-
CASSWTSYNEQFF
TGTGCCAGCAGTTGGACATCCTACAATGAGCAGTTCTTC
>TRBV7-9|many|TRBJ1-6|-
CASSLGDRDNSPLHF
TGTGCCAGCAGCTTAGGTGACAGAGATAATTCACCCCTCCACTTT
>TRBV5-6|-|TRBJ2-7|-
CASSRDISTWSF
TGTGCCAGCAGCCGAGACATATCCACATGGTCCTTC
>TRBV4-2|-|TRBJ2-4|-
CASSQDRLDKNIQYF
TGTGCCAGCAGCCAAGATCGGCTGGACAAAAACATTCAGTACTTC
>TRBV20-1|many|TRBJ1-6|-
CSAGDFSSYNSPLHF
TGCAGTGCTGGGGACTTTAGCTCCTATAATTCACCCCTCCACTTT
>TRBV5-3|-|TRBJ2-5|TRBD2
CARSLSLASGGDETQYF
TGTGCCAGAAGCTTATCGTTGGCTAGCGGGGGGGATGAGACCCAGTACTTC
>TRBV20-1|-|TRBJ1-4|-
CSATSTFWSEKLFF
TGCAGTGCCACTTCGACCTTTTGGAGCGAAAAACTGTTTTTT
>TRBV20-1|many|TRBJ2-5|TRBD1
CSAKSPGTGGLETQYF
TGCAGTGCTAAGAGTCCCGGGACAGGGGGTTTAGAGACCCAGTACTTC
>TRBV11-2|-|TRBJ2-4|-
CASSSRLAKNIQYF
TGTGCCAGCAGCTCGAGGCTAGCCAAAAACATTCAGTACTTC